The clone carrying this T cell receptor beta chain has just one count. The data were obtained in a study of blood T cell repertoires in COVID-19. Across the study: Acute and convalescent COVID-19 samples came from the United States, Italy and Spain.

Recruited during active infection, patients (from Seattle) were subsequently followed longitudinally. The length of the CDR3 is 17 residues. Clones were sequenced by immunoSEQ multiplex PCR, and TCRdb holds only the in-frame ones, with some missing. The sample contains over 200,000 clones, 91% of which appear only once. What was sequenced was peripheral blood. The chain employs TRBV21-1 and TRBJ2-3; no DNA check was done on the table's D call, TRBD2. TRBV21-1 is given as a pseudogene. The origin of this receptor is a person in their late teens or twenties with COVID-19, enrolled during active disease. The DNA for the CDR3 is TGTGCCAGCAGCAAAGCGCTAGGCGGGAGGGCCGAAGATACGCAGTATTTT. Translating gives CASSKALGGRAEDTQYF.